Below, one T cell receptor beta chain is given with its context. What it recognizes is unknown. The table came from immunoSEQ multiplex PCR; TCRdb's copy has only in-frame clones and leaves some out. Among about 75,000 clones, about 85% were seen once, and the ten largest hold roughly 15%. The record originates from a study of OX40 agonist ivuxolimab in advanced cancers. About the research overall: Ivuxolimab is a fully human IgG2 antibody that activates OX40 (CD134).

Autoimmune disease history or systemic immunosuppression led to patients being barred. The V and J ends lost 6 bases and 6 bases respectively, with 19 bases between them. The length of the CDR3 is 15 residues. Germline V gene data show CDR1 as SGHNT and CDR2 as YYREEE (reference sequence). General study findings and limits: Blood T cells, both CD4+ and CD8+, expanded clonally by week 6 at 0.1 to 3.0 mg/kg.

This TCR was recovered from an adult with an advanced solid tumor such as melanoma, head and neck, liver or kidney cancer. The chain is built from TRBV5-4 and TRBJ2-1, with D unclear. The sample in question was CD4+ or CD8+ T cells sorted from blood, obtained in a trial of the OX40 agonist ivuxolimab. The CDR3 is CASTPDSLGPNEQFF. The CDR3 DNA reads as TGTGCCAGCACCCCCGATAGCCTCGGACCCAATGAGCAGTTCTTC.